The sequence of this T cell receptor beta chain was determined in a study of T cells expressing NK-cell markers. Turning to this clonotype: The antigen is undetermined.

Scientists made TCR beta cDNA using 5'RACE template switching with UMIs. TCRdb re-called the 5' RACE reads and gives one entry per CDR3 protein, without DNA. This repertoire includes about 430,000 distinct CDR3 sequences. Study-level findings and limits: The share of CD8+ T cells held by dominant NKG2C+ clonotypes was about 1.0-8% in about six donors.

The clonotype was recovered from a woman between 50 and 59 years old in good health. The specimen was blood T cells: a sorted CD56 or NKG2C T cell subset, CD4+ or CD8+ T cells, or bulk PBMC T cells (not recorded which).

This chain's CDR3 is CASRHNIAGEMNTGELFF. The chain carries TRBV7-8 and TRBJ2-2; TCRdb returns TRBD2, unconfirmable since there is no DNA. The CDR3 length is 18 residues. Germline CDR1 is SGHVS and CDR2 is FQNEAQ. The whole variable domain, filled in from reference TRBV7-8 and TRBJ2-2, reads GAGVSQSPRYKVAKRGQDVALRCDPISGHVSLFWYQQALGQGPEFLTYFQNEAQLDKSGLPSDRFFAERPEGSVSTLKIQRTQQEDSAVYLCASRHNIAGEMNTGELFFGEGSRLTVL.